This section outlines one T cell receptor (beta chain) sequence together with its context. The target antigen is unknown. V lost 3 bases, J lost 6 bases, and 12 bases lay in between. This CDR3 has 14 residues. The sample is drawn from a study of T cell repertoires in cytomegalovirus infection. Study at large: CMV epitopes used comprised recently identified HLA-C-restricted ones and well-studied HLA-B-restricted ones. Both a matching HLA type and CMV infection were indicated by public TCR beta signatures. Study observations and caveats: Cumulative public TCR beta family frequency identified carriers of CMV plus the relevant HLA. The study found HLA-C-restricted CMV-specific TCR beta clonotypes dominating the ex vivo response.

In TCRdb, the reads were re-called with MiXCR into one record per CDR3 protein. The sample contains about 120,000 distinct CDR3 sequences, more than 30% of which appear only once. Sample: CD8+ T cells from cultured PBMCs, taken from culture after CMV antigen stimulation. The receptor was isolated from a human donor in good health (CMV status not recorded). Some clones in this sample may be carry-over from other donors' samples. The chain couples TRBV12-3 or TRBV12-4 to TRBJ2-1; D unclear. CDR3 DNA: TGTGCCAGCAGTTTTGTGAGTAATGGCAATGAGCAGTTCTTC. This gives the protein CASSFVSNGNEQFF.